This T cell receptor beta chain was obtained from a study of shared clonotypes between healthy human individuals. This CDR3 is built from 16 residues. The germline V gene encodes CDR1 MNHEY and CDR2 SMNVEV (reference sequence). V was cut by 8 bases and J by 2 bases, with 21 bases left in between. Generated by immunoSEQ multiplex PCR, the TCRdb table keeps only in-frame clones and is missing some. The sample contains about 2 million clones, roughly 95% of which appear only once. The study's findings and limits: Clonotypes shared by all four donors outscored non-shared clonotypes in generation probability.

About this clone itself: Its target is unknown.

As defined, naive CD8 cells were CD45RO-negative and positively selected for CCR7, with terminally differentiated effector memory CD45RA+ cells excluded. This receptor was identified in a man in his late teens or twenties in good health. Sequencing used naive CD8+ T cells sorted from blood. This sequence joins TRBV27 and TRBJ2-5, with D tentatively TRBD1 (6 bases). The CDR3 region is CASGPADRGPQETQYF. The CDR3 DNA reads TGTGCCAGCGGCCCCGCGGACAGAGGACCTCAAGAGACCCAGTACTTC.